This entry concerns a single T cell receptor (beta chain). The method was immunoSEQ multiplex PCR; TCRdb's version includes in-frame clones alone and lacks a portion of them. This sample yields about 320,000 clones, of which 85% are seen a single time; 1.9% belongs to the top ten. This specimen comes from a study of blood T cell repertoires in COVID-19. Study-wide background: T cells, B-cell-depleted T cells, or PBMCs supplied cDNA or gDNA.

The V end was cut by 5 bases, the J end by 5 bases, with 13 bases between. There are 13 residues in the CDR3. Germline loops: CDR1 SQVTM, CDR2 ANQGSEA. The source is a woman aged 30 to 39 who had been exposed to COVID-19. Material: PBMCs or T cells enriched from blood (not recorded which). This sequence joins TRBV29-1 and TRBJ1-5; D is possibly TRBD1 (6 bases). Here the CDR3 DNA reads TGCAGCGTTATACAGGGCTCCGATCAGCCCCAGCATTTT. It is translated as CSVIQGSDQPQHF.